The 23 T cell receptor beta chains in this list originate from one sample, sequenced in a study of blood T cell repertoires in COVID-19. Generated by immunoSEQ multiplex PCR, the TCRdb table keeps only in-frame clones and is missing some. The data hold some 70,000 clones, with 76% observed a single time. The material sequenced was peripheral blood. These receptor sequences come from a man in his 60s with COVID-19, enrolled during active disease.

The chain employs TRBV12-1 and TRBJ2-5; the D segment call TRBD2 is taken from the table without a DNA check. TRBV12-1 is shown as a pseudogene. The CDR3 extends over 16 amino acids. The DNA for the CDR3 is TGTGCCAGCAGCTTTGCGCTTCGGGGGGCTCAAGAGACCCAGTACTTC. Its translation is CASSFALRGAQETQYF.

This sequence joins TRBV5-4 and TRBJ1-1, with D perhaps TRBD1 (5 bases). Trimming took 6 bases from V and 4 from J, leaving 16 bases between them. Per germline, CDR1 SGHNT and CDR2 YYREEE (reference sequence). The CDR3 has 14 amino acids. CDR3 sequence reads: CASNSERGGTEAFF. The CDR3 bases are TGTGCCAGCAACTCTGAAAGGGGAGGCACTGAAGCTTTCTTT.

The V call is TRBV10-1, the J call TRBJ2-1; weak D call: TRBD2 (6 bases). The CDR3 is made up of 14 amino acids. The V end was cut by 6 bases, the J end by 8 bases, with 17 bases between. Per germline, CDR1 WNHNN and CDR2 SYGVQD (reference sequence). The CDR3 spells CASSQIGGSDEQFF. CDR3 nucleotide sequence: TGCGCCAGCAGCCAAATCGGGGGATCCGATGAGCAGTTCTTC.

The chain joins TRBV29-1 to TRBJ2-5; D might be TRBD1 (6 bases). The V end was cut by 6 bases, the J end by 5 bases, with 13 bases between. Germline V gene data show CDR1 as SQVTM and CDR2 as ANQGSEA. This CDR3 is built from 12 residues. For the CDR3, the DNA is TGCAGCGTAGAGTCAGGGGCGGAGACCCAGTACTTC. The encoded protein is CSVESGAETQYF.

This clone was picked up a small number of times. The chain links TRBV4-1 to TRBJ2-7; TRBD2 matches 8 bases. From germline, CDR1 is MGHRA and CDR2 YSYEKL. With V trimmed by 6 bases and J by 4 bases, 8 bases remained unmatched. The CDR3 spans 14 residues. CDR3 DNA sequence: TGCGCCAGCAGACTGACTAGCGAGCGGTACGAGCAGTACTTC. Its translation is CASRLTSERYEQYF.

The gene calls are TRBV6-5 and TRBJ2-1; 8 bases are a match to TRBD2. Germline CDR1 MNHEY, CDR2 SVGAGI. This CDR3 has 12 amino acids. V gave up 5 bases and J gave up 8 bases; unmatched junction bases: 2. CDR3 bases: TGTGCCAGCAGTACGGGGGGGGATGAGCAGTTCTTC. It specifies CASSTGGDEQFF.

J is TRBJ1-3 and V is TRBV9; D unclear. With 0 bases removed from V and 5 bases from J, the gap between germline ends came to 9 bases. Germline values: CDR1 SGDLS, CDR2 YYNGEE. The CDR3 loop spans 14 amino acids. CDR3 DNA sequence: TGTGCCAGCAGCGTAGCGGTTTCGAGAAACACCATATATTTT. This sequence encodes CASSVAVSRNTIYF.

The chain uses TRBV18 and TRBJ2-5; no clear D gene. Germline V gives CDR1 KGHSH, CDR2 LQKENI. The ends were cut back, 3 bases at V and 2 bases at J, with 7 bases in the middle. The CDR3 has 13 residues. For the CDR3, the DNA is TGTGCCAGCTCACCTTCAGGTCAAGAGACCCAGTACTTC. Translation gives CASSPSGQETQYF.

The rearrangement links TRBV28 to TRBJ1-2; no clear D gene. Looked up from germline, CDR1 is MDHEN and CDR2 is SYDVKM. This CDR3 comprises 11 residues. V lost 4 bases to trimming and J lost 2 bases, with 2 bases between them. This chain's CDR3 is CASSSNYGYTF. CDR3 DNA: TGTGCCAGCAGTTCAAACTATGGCTACACCTTC.

This clone has only a few counts. The chain links TRBV10-3 to TRBJ2-7, with 11 positions matching TRBD2. The CDR3 is made up of 15 amino acids. CDR1 is ENHRY and CDR2 is SYGVKD in the germline V gene. J was trimmed by 5 bases and V by 0 bases; bases with no gene match: 3. As DNA, the CDR3 is TGTGCCATCAGTGAGTCGCTAGCGGGGGGAAACGAGCAGTACTTC. It yields the protein CAISESLAGGNEQYF.

V and J are TRBV14 and TRBJ2-1; 9 nucleotides align to TRBD2. The V gene end was trimmed by 6 bases and the J gene end by 7 bases; junction bases not matched to a gene: 7. CDR3 size: 14 residues. Germline assignment: CDR1 SGHDN and CDR2 FVKESK. This CDR3 is CASRGGRGRNEQFF. CDR3 DNA sequence: TGTGCCAGCAGGGGCGGGAGGGGAAGAAATGAGCAGTTCTTC.

CDR3 bases: TGTGCCAGCACCGCGGACGGGGGGATGTCGAGCACTGAAGCTTTCTTT. It yields the protein CASTADGGMSSTEAFF. The chain employs TRBV27 and TRBJ1-1, with TRBD1 as a possible D gene (5 bases). Germline V gene sequence: CDR1 MNHEY, CDR2 SMNVEV (reference sequence). Trimming shortened V by 7 bases and J by 4 bases, and 22 bases separated the two germline ends. This CDR3 comprises 16 residues.

J is TRBJ2-1 and V is TRBV5-4; 9 positions agree with TRBD2. The CDR3 runs to 15 residues. V trimming: 0 bases; J trimming: 7 bases; junction bases outside the gene matches: 5. Germline V CDR1 and CDR2: SGHNT, YYREEE (reference sequence). The CDR3, as DNA: TGTGCCAGCAGCTTGGACGGCGGGAGGGGAAATGAGCAGTTCTTC. As protein: CASSLDGGRGNEQFF.

This chain connects TRBV19 to TRBJ1-2; TRBD1 agrees at 11 bases. Germline V gene lookup returns CDR1 LNHDA and CDR2 SQIVND (reference sequence). The V and J ends lost 6 bases and 3 bases, in that order; junction bases with no gene match: 18. The CDR3 covers 19 residues. As DNA, the CDR3 is TGTGCCAGTAGCAAGGACAGGGGGCGTTTGTTCGAGTCCTACTATGGCTACACCTTC. Its protein product is CASSKDRGRLFESYYGYTF.

The CDR3 DNA reads TGTGCCAGTAGTAGACATAGCGGCACCTACGAGCAGTACTTC. Encoded protein: CASSRHSGTYEQYF. This sequence joins TRBV19 and TRBJ2-7, with TRBD2 as a possible D gene (6 bases). V was clipped by 4 bases and J by 2 bases, with 12 bases between them. The CDR3 contains 14 residues. The germline CDR1 and CDR2 sequences are LNHDA and SQIVND (reference sequence).

The J gene is TRBJ2-1, the V gene TRBV2; 14 bases fit TRBD2. V was pared by 8 bases and J by 7 bases, with 7 bases of the junction left unmatched. CDR1 is SNHLY and CDR2 is FYNNEI in the germline V gene. This CDR3 spans 15 amino acids. The CDR3 reads CASSGLAGVTNEQFF. Written as DNA, the CDR3 is TGTGCCAGCTCGGGACTAGCGGGAGTGACGAATGAGCAGTTCTTC.

V and J are TRBV6-1 and TRBJ2-3; D uncertain. V lost 2 bases, J lost 6 bases, and 9 bases lay in between. This CDR3 contains 13 residues. Germline V gives CDR1 MNHNS, CDR2 SASEGT. The CDR3 DNA reads as TGTGCCAGCAGTGAACTAGATGAGGATACGCAGTATTTT. It translates to CASSELDEDTQYF.

The DNA for the CDR3 is TGTGCCAGAAGCTTGTCGTTCCCGGACAGTGGAATAGAGACCCAGTACTTC. Protein sequence: CARSLSFPDSGIETQYF. This rearrangement joins TRBV5-3 to TRBJ2-5; the D gene is possibly TRBD1 (6 bases). TRBV5-3 qualifies as an ORF whose function is uncertain. The CDR3 length is 17 residues. Trimming stripped 1 base from V and 4 bases from J, with 20 bases between.

This chain uses TRBV24-1 with TRBJ1-2, with TRBD1 matching 7 bases. Unmatched junction bases numbered 8, after V lost 3 bases and J lost 5 bases. Germline CDR1 is KGHDR and CDR2 is SFDVKD. The CDR3 is made up of 15 amino acids. This chain's CDR3 is CATSDDDRAPYGYTF. In DNA form, the CDR3 reads TGTGCCACCAGTGATGACGACAGGGCGCCTTATGGCTACACCTTC.

The gene calls are TRBV19 and TRBJ1-2; weak D call: TRBD1 (5 bases). The CDR3 totals 13 residues. The germline CDR1 and CDR2 sequences are LNHDA and SQIVND (reference sequence). V lost 6 bases to trimming and J lost 3 bases, with 11 bases between them. The CDR3 region is CASRPGTDYGYTF. The CDR3 nucleotides are TGTGCCAGTAGGCCCGGGACTGACTATGGCTACACCTTC.

This clone was picked up a small number of times. The genes are TRBV6-5 and TRBJ1-1, with D tentatively TRBD1 (5 bases). CDR3 length equals 13 residues. Between the trimmed V and J ends, which lost 4 bases and 10 bases, there was a span of 16 bases. The germline CDR1 and CDR2 sequences are MNHEY and SVGAGI. The CDR3 loop is CASSSGGRLAAFF. The CDR3 region has the DNA TGTGCCAGCAGTTCGGGGGGTAGGTTGGCAGCTTTCTTT.

The chain combines TRBV15 with TRBJ2-5; maybe TRBD2 (5 bases). The germline gives CDR1 LNHNV, CDR2 YYDKDF (reference sequence). V shed 5 bases and J shed 7 bases, with 11 bases lying between them. The length of the CDR3 is 12 residues. In nucleotides, the CDR3 is TGTGCCACCAGCGGTTGGGAGAGGACCCAGTACTTC. Amino acid sequence: CATSGWERTQYF.

This clone was seen a handful of times. The chain combines TRBV5-1 with TRBJ1-4; the D gene is possibly TRBD1 (5 bases). Germline assignment: CDR1 SGHRS and CDR2 YFSETQ. Trimming took 8 bases from V and 6 from J, leaving 17 bases between them. CDR3 length: 14 amino acids. CDR3 DNA sequence: TGCGCCAGTTCCGAGGTGGGAGGGGATGAAAAACTGTTTTTT. Amino acid sequence: CASSEVGGDEKLFF. The entire variable domain, with the rest obtained from reference TRBV5-1 and TRBJ1-4, is as follows: KAGVTQTPRYLIKTRGQQVTLSCSPISGHRSVSWYQQTPGQGLQFLFEYFSETQRNKGNFPGRFSGRQFSNSRSEMNVSTLELGDSALYLCASSEVGGDEKLFFGSGTQLSVL.